This T cell receptor (beta chain) was observed in a study of blood T cells in healthy people across ages. Trimming took off 7 bases at V and 8 bases at J, with 17 bases between the two ends. Germline-derived CDR1 and CDR2 are SGHTA and FQGNSA. There are 13 residues in the CDR3. Sample-barcoded 5' priming and a J-beta primer mix drove a second PCR of about 7 to 11 cycles. MiXCR, applied by TCRdb to the 5' RACE reads, yields one record per CDR3 protein. The sample holds fewer than 650,000 distinct CDR3 sequences; about 28% are singletons and the top ten take roughly 3.5%. These same records also appear under a second study, on T cells of mothers and their children.

This clonotype was sampled from a boy younger than 10 in good health. The sample comprised blood. The gene calls are TRBV7-2 and TRBJ2-5, with TRBD1 as a possible D gene (5 bases). CDR3 sequence: CASTRTPEGTQYF. The CDR3 coding sequence is TGTGCCAGCACCCGGACACCCGAAGGAACCCAGTACTTC.